The following is a T cell receptor beta chain sequence with its context. The sample originates from a study of blood T cell repertoires in COVID-19. Study in general: The samples span acute and convalescent COVID-19 from the United States, Italy and Spain. The cDNA or gDNA used as material had been derived from T cells, B-cell-depleted T cells, or PBMCs.

Germline CDR1 MGHRA, CDR2 YSYEKL. The CDR3 length is 15 residues. V shed 0 bases and J 13 bases; nucleotides not matched to a gene: 8. Per the original methods: Counts of nucleated cells, estimated from reference gene primer amplification, were obtained. Clones were read by immunoSEQ multiplex PCR, and TCRdb kept only the in-frame ones, dropping some. That table furnishes V, J and clone size, whereas the DNA furnished D and trimming. The sample records 170,000 or so clones, 80% to 90% being singletons. V gene TRBV4-1 combines with J gene TRBJ1-6, with TRBD1 identical over 8 bases. Material for sequencing was peripheral blood. The origin of this receptor is a man in his fifties with active or convalescent COVID-19. CDR3 in DNA: TGCGCCAGCAGCCAAGAGCGGGGGTCAGGGGGCCCCCTCCACTTT. This gives the protein CASSQERGSGGPLHF.